These 20 T cell receptor beta chains originate from one sample sequenced in a study of T cells in tuberculosis. TCRdb's table, derived via immunoSEQ multiplex PCR, lists solely in-frame clones and lacks some. The sample contains approximately 59,000 clones, approximately 85% of which appear only once. Thawed, overnight-rested PBMC were stained with GMM-loaded CD1B tetramer, viability dye and anti-CD3, then sorted. CD1B tetramers were loaded with Rhodococcus equi-derived C32 glucose monomycolate. The sample comprised CD1b-GMM tetramer-negative cells sorted from PBMCs. Receptor source: an adult woman with latent tuberculosis.

The chain combines TRBV6-5 with TRBJ2-2, with a weak D call TRBD1 (6 bases). CDR3 length: 16 residues. The V end was cut by 2 bases, the J end by 2 bases, with 12 bases between. From germline, CDR1 is MNHEY and CDR2 SVGAGI. The CDR3 protein is CASSYLPGQNTGELFF. CDR3 bases: TGTGCCAGCAGTTACCTACCGGGACAAAACACCGGGGAGCTGTTTTTT.

V usage is TRBV5-1 and J usage is TRBJ2-7; D is unclear. The length of the CDR3 is 14 residues. V lost 4 bases to trimming and J lost 3 bases, with 14 bases between them. CDR1 is SGHRS and CDR2 is YFSETQ in the germline V gene. CDR3: CASSRGVVDYEQYF. DNA of the CDR3: TGCGCCAGCAGCCGAGGAGTTGTAGACTACGAGCAGTACTTC.

The genes are TRBV29-1 and TRBJ2-7, with D perhaps matching TRBD1 (5 bases). Trimming removed 7 bases from V and 0 bases from J, with 10 bases in between. There are 12 residues in the CDR3. Germline V CDR1 and CDR2: SQVTM, ANQGSEA. The CDR3 sequence is CSATTASYEQYF. CDR3 bases: TGCAGCGCTACGACAGCCTCCTACGAGCAGTACTTC.

The chain carries TRBV4-2 and TRBJ1-1, with D tentatively TRBD1 (5 bases). The CDR3 extends over 14 amino acids. Trimming removed 4 bases at V and 2 bases at J, with 11 bases between. Per the germline V gene, CDR1 is LGHNA and CDR2 is YNFKEQ. The chain's CDR3 is CASSPHDSNTEAFF. CDR3 coding DNA: TGTGCCAGCAGCCCCCACGACAGCAACACTGAAGCTTTCTTT.

The rearrangement joins TRBV4-1 to TRBJ2-2; perhaps TRBD1 as D (6 bases). V was cut by 3 bases and J by 5 bases, with 19 bases left in between. This CDR3 has 17 amino acids. The germline V gene has CDR1 MGHRA and CDR2 YSYEKL. CDR3 residues: CASSHELLQGWTGELFF. In nucleotides, the CDR3 is TGCGCCAGCAGCCATGAACTACTACAGGGTTGGACCGGGGAGCTGTTTTTT.

This clone came up a few times. The V gene is TRBV19, the J gene TRBJ2-1, with 7 positions matching TRBD1. The CDR3 length is 12 residues. Unmatched junction bases numbered 4, after V lost 10 bases and J lost 4 bases. The germline CDR1 and CDR2 sequences are LNHDA and SQIVND (reference sequence). For the CDR3, the DNA is TGTGCCACCGAGGGGGCTTACAATGAGCAGTTCTTC. Protein product: CATEGAYNEQFF.

This chain uses TRBV6-1 with TRBJ2-7; TRBD2 matches 9 bases. Germline V gene sequence: CDR1 MNHNS, CDR2 SASEGT. After removal of 4 bases from V and 2 bases from J, the junction contained 9 bases not matched to a gene. The CDR3 has 16 residues. Written as DNA, the CDR3 is TGTGCCAGCAGTGCGTCTCTAGCGGGACTTACCTACGAGCAGTACTTC. Translating gives CASSASLAGLTYEQYF.

The chain joins TRBV5-6 to TRBJ1-1, with D hard to call. Trimming left V 0 bases short and J 8 bases short, with 14 bases between. Per germline, CDR1 SGHDT and CDR2 YYEEEE. This CDR3 spans 14 amino acids. CDR3 sequence reads: CASSLGPLSREAFF. The DNA for the CDR3 is TGTGCCAGCAGCTTGGGTCCCCTTTCCAGAGAAGCTTTCTTT.

This clone was detected a few times. The rearrangement links TRBV4-3 to TRBJ1-3; no firm D call. The ends were cut back, 0 bases at V and 1 base at J, with 7 bases in the middle. In germline, CDR1 is LGHNA, CDR2 YSLEER. This CDR3 is 15 amino acids long. The CDR3, as DNA: TGCGCCAGCAGCCAAGAATCGGGGTCTGGAAACACCATATATTTT. It translates to CASSQESGSGNTIYF.

The chain joins TRBV6-1 to TRBJ2-5, with D perhaps matching TRBD1 (6 bases). Germline values: CDR1 MNHNS, CDR2 SASEGT. The CDR3 loop spans 15 amino acids. Trimming removed 4 bases from V and 1 base from J, with 13 bases in between. DNA of the CDR3: TGTGCCAGCAGTGTCTCAAAAGGGGGCCAAGAGACCCAGTACTTC. This translates into CASSVSKGGQETQYF.

The rearrangement joins TRBV7-9 to TRBJ2-5; D is perhaps TRBD1 (6 bases). Judging by the DNA end, TRBJ2-7 fits better; the J call may be wrong. The V gene's germline CDR1 is SEHNR and CDR2 FQNEAQ (reference sequence). This CDR3 is 15 amino acids long. For the CDR3, the DNA is TGTGCCAGCAGCTTACCTGGGGACACTACCTACGAGCAGTACTTC. Translation: CASSLPGDTTYEQYF.

This chain joins TRBV19 and TRBJ1-5, with a tentative D call TRBD1 (6 bases). CDR1 and CDR2 from the germline V gene are LNHDA and SQIVND (reference sequence). This CDR3 region has 16 residues. V was pared by 6 bases and J by 0 bases, with 15 bases between. The CDR3 DNA reads TGTGCCAGTAGAACGGACAGTGCCTTTAGCAATCAGCCCCAGCATTTT. Protein: CASRTDSAFSNQPQHF.

The V and J genes are TRBV6-1 and TRBJ2-5; TRBD2 matches 8 bases. CDR3 length: 15 amino acids. Unmatched junction bases numbered 7, after V lost 3 bases and J lost 4 bases. Germline V gives CDR1 MNHNS, CDR2 SASEGT. CDR3 nucleotide sequence: TGTGCCAGCAGTGATGGAGCGGGAGATCTAGAGACCCAGTACTTC. This gives the protein CASSDGAGDLETQYF.

The CDR3 nucleotides are TGTGCCAGCAGCGATAGACTAGCGGGAGACAATGAGCAGTTCTTC. It codes for CASSDRLAGDNEQFF. This chain connects TRBV9 to TRBJ2-1; TRBD2 agrees at 12 bases. V shed 3 bases and J 5 bases; nucleotides not matched to a gene: 3. The CDR3 runs 15 residues. Germline V gives CDR1 SGDLS, CDR2 YYNGEE. The full variable domain, completed using reference TRBV9 and TRBJ2-1, is DSGVTQTPKHLITATGQRVTLRCSPRSGDLSVYWYQQSLDQGLQFLIQYYNGEERAKGNILERFSAQQFPDLHSELNLSSLELGDSALYFCASSDRLAGDNEQFFGPGTRLTVL.

This chain connects TRBV6-6 to TRBJ1-2; TRBD1 is a possible D gene (5 bases). In germline, CDR1 is MNHNY, CDR2 SVGAGI (reference sequence). Trimming removed 5 bases at V and 7 bases at J, with 17 bases between. The CDR3 has 14 residues. The DNA for the CDR3 is TGTGCCAGCAGTCTGGGGCAGGGCCCCTTTGGCTACACCTTC. Protein sequence: CASSLGQGPFGYTF.

The gene calls are TRBV27 and TRBJ2-5; TRBD1 is a possible D gene (7 bases). The tail of the sequence fits TRBJ2-7 better, so the J call may be wrong. Germline V gene data show CDR1 as MNHEY and CDR2 as SMNVEV (reference sequence). The CDR3 loop spans 15 amino acids. In nucleotides, the CDR3 is TGTGCCAGCAGTCCCAACAGGGGCGGGACCTACGAGCAGTACTTC. Translation gives CASSPNRGGTYEQYF.

This clone was counted once. The gene calls are TRBV7-2 and TRBJ2-5; 7 positions agree with TRBD1. The J call could be wrong; TRBJ2-7 is a better fit for the DNA end. The germline V gene encodes CDR1 SGHTA and CDR2 FQGNSA. CDR3 length equals 15 residues. CDR3 protein: CASSGTVGISYEQYF. The CDR3 DNA reads TGTGCCAGCAGCGGGACAGTGGGGATCTCCTACGAGCAGTACTTC.

This clone was detected only once. The chain recombines TRBV4-2 with TRBJ1-1; D is undetermined. The V and J ends lost 4 bases and 1 base respectively, with 7 bases between them. Per the germline V gene, CDR1 is LGHNA and CDR2 is YNFKEQ. The CDR3 loop spans 13 amino acids. CDR3 protein: CASSLTGNTEAFF. The DNA of the CDR3 is TGTGCCAGCAGCCTGACGGGGAACACTGAAGCTTTCTTT.

This clone was observed a single time. The chain carries TRBV7-9 and TRBJ2-2; D is ambiguous. Trimming took 8 bases from V and 1 from J, leaving 5 bases between them. Germline assignment: CDR1 SEHNR and CDR2 FQNEAQ (reference sequence). The CDR3 extends over 12 amino acids. CDR3 loop: CASRGNTGELFF. The CDR3 DNA is TGTGCCAGCCGCGGGAACACCGGGGAGCTGTTTTTT.

A remark on this clone: This sample also contains other DNA sequences that code for the same CDR3. V usage is TRBV30 and J usage is TRBJ1-6; 7 nucleotides line up with TRBD1. Germline assignment: CDR1 GTSNPN and CDR2 SVGIG (reference sequence). The CDR3 runs to 14 residues. Trimming cost V 5 bases and J 7 bases; bases outside gene matches: 8. CDR3 region: CAWRQGYENSPLHF. The DNA of the CDR3 is TGTGCCTGGCGACAGGGTTATGAGAATTCACCCCTCCACTTT.